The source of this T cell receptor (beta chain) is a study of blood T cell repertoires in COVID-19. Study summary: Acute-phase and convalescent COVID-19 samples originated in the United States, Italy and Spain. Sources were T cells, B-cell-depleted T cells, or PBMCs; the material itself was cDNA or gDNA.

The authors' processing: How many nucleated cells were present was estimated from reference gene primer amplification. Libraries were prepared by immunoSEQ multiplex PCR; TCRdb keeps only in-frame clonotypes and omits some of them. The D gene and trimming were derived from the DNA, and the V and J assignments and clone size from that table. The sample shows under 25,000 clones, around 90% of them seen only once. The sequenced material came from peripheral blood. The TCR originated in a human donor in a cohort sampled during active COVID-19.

The CDR3 nucleotides read TGTGCCAGCAGTCAGCGGCCCTTAACCTACGAGCAGTACTTC. Its protein product is CASSQRPLTYEQYF. The chain links TRBV6-5 to TRBJ2-7; perhaps TRBD2 as D (5 bases). CDR3 length: 14 residues. CDR1 and CDR2 from the germline V gene are MNHEY and SVGAGI. The germline V and J ends were trimmed by 5 bases and 2 bases, with 13 bases remaining between them.